This T cell receptor beta chain emerged from a study of blood T cell repertoires in COVID-19. Background on the study: Donors in the United States, Italy and Spain gave samples during acute or convalescent COVID-19.

Enrolment of Seattle patients took place during active infection, and they were followed longitudinally. As originally analysed: The authors estimated nucleated cell counts from reference gene primer amplification. Some clones are missing from TCRdb's copy, which holds only in-frame ones; the method was immunoSEQ multiplex PCR. V and J calls and clone size come straight from that table; D and trimming were deduced from the DNA. The sample shows 360,000 or so clones, approximately 89% of them seen only once. What was sequenced was peripheral blood. The clonotype originates from a woman aged 60-75 years with COVID-19, enrolled during active disease.

CDR3 in amino acids: CASSEEDRVGYTF. The CDR3 DNA reads TGTGCCAGCAGTGAGGAGGACAGGGTCGGCTACACCTTC. The gene calls are TRBV2 and TRBJ1-2, with 8 bases matching TRBD1. V lost 3 bases, J lost 8 bases, and 5 bases stayed unmatched. Per germline, CDR1 SNHLY and CDR2 FYNNEI. CDR3 length: 13 residues.